This TCR beta chain was recorded in a study of blood T cell repertoires in COVID-19. Turning to the study itself: There were acute and convalescent COVID-19 samples, and they came from the United States, Italy and Spain. PBMCs, B-cell-depleted T cells, or T cells were the source of the cDNA or gDNA that made up the material.

Losses at the gene ends were 1 base for V and 6 bases for J; bases not matched to a gene: 3. Germline CDR1 and CDR2: SGHTA and FQGNSA. This CDR3 region has 14 residues. Original processing notes: Estimated nucleated cell counts came from reference gene primer amplification. Profiling relied on immunoSEQ multiplex PCR, and the TCRdb table lists in-frame clones only, not all of them. From that table come the V and J calls and clone size; the DNA was used to work out D and trimming. The sample records 190,000 or so clones, more than 75% being singletons. The chain carries TRBV7-2 and TRBJ1-2; 9 positions match TRBD1. The sequencing sample was made of peripheral blood. The clonotype was recovered from a man aged 55 to 70 who had recovered from COVID-19. The CDR3 here is CASSLDRGLDGYTF. In nucleotides, the CDR3 is TGTGCCAGCAGCTTAGACAGGGGGCTGGATGGCTACACCTTC.